Shown below are 25 T cell receptor beta chains from a single sample sequenced in a study of T cells after yellow fever vaccination (dated by TCRdb to about 2019). Interpreted using the paper, the treatment or condition label stands for: live attenuated yellow fever vaccine strain. Libraries were built with 5' RACE. Sequenced on an Illumina HiSeq 2500. TCRdb took the public reads, trimmed them with fastp at Q25, ran MiXCR for clone calling and kept in-frame beta chains. Each entry is one CDR3 protein sequence, shown with its most common DNA and genes. The sample includes over 110,000 distinct CDR3 sequences, with 7.7% observed a single time. The ten largest clones represent less than 0.95% of the sample. The sample in question was CD4+ T cells sorted from PBMCs, obtained 5 days after the yellow fever booster vaccination. The receptors come from a man under 40 who received the YFV17D yellow fever vaccine.

This clonotype was seen many times. The chain couples TRBV7-6 to TRBJ2-6, with no clear D. Per germline, CDR1 SGHVS and CDR2 FNYEAQ. V lost 2 bases and J 8 bases, leaving 13 bases between the germline ends. The CDR3 contains 15 residues. The CDR3 protein is CASSLTPQGSNVLTF. CDR3 DNA sequence: TGTGCCAGCAGCTTAACCCCCCAAGGGTCCAACGTCCTGACTTTC. The whole variable domain, remainder taken from reference TRBV7-6 and TRBJ2-6, is GAGVSQSPRYKVTKRGQDVALRCDPISGHVSLYWYRQALGQGPEFLTYFNYEAQQDKSGLPNDRFSAERPEGSISTLTIQRTEQRDSAMYRCASSLTPQGSNVLTFGAGSRLTVL.

This clonotype was seen only a few times. This chain connects TRBV5-4 to TRBJ2-7, with 8 bases fitting TRBD2. The length of the CDR3 is 16 residues. Germline CDR1 is SGHNT and CDR2 is YYREEE (reference sequence). The V and J ends lost 4 bases and 3 bases, in that order; junction bases with no gene match: 12. CDR3 nucleotides: TGTGCCAGCAGCCCCAGCGGGGGAAGGGTTGGCTACGAGCAGTACTTC. Its translation is CASSPSGGRVGYEQYF.

Ten or more counts support this clonotype. V gene TRBV20-1 combines with J gene TRBJ2-7; 8 bases line up with TRBD1. After removal of 5 bases from V and 5 bases from J, the junction contained 5 bases not matched to a gene. Germline V lookup: CDR1 DFQATT, CDR2 SNEGSKA (reference sequence). The CDR3 consists of 12 residues. The DNA of the CDR3 is TGCAGTGCTCCCCAGGGGGCCAACGAGCAGTACTTC. This sequence encodes CSAPQGANEQYF.

This clonotype has at least ten counts. This rearrangement joins TRBV5-1 to TRBJ2-1; TRBD2 matches at 11 bases. Germline values: CDR1 SGHRS, CDR2 YFSETQ. This CDR3 contains 16 residues. Losses at the gene ends were 5 bases for V and 2 bases for J; bases not matched to a gene: 6. The chain's CDR3 is CASRLLAGVTYNEQFF. In DNA, the CDR3 is TGCGCCAGCAGACTACTAGCGGGAGTTACCTACAATGAGCAGTTCTTC.

This clonotype showed up many times. The rearrangement joins TRBV18 to TRBJ1-2; TRBD1 is a possible D gene (6 bases). Germline lookup yields CDR1 KGHSH and CDR2 LQKENI. Trimming cost V 5 bases and J 4 bases, with 11 bases left between them. The CDR3 length is 13 residues. DNA of the CDR3: TGTGCCAGCTCAGTGGACAGCTCCTATGGCTACACCTTC. It encodes CASSVDSSYGYTF.

J is TRBJ2-5 and V is TRBV6-2 or TRBV6-3; D ambiguous. V lost 2 bases, J lost 5 bases, and 12 bases lay in between. Germline-derived CDR1 and CDR2 are MNHEY and SVGEGT. The CDR3 runs 14 residues. The CDR3 protein is CASSYLDRRETQYF. The CDR3 DNA sequence: TGTGCCAGCAGTTACCTAGACCGGCGGGAGACCCAGTACTTC.

The V and J genes are TRBV18 and TRBJ2-3, with no clear D. From germline, CDR1 is KGHSH and CDR2 LQKENI. This CDR3 spans 15 amino acids. V lost 3 bases and J lost 1, with 11 bases in between. The CDR3 DNA reads as TGTGCCAGCTCACCGGCCGGAGAACGCACAGATACGCAGTATTTT. Protein sequence: CASSPAGERTDTQYF.

With respect to this clonotype: The germline gene is not matched at one end of the junction; a read error may be the cause. This chain joins TRBV5-4 and TRBJ2-1, with D possibly TRBD2 on 5 matching bases. Germline CDR1 and CDR2: SGHNT and YYREEE (reference sequence). CDR3 length: 13 amino acids. The CDR3 loop is CASNLHPEGPSLF. CDR3 bases: TGTGCCAGCAACCTTCATCCAGAGGGCCCCTCCCTCTTC.

This clonotype appeared many times. The rearrangement links TRBV29-1 to TRBJ2-1; 14 bases agree with TRBD2. Germline CDR1 is SQVTM and CDR2 is ANQGSEA. CDR3 size: 16 residues. Trimming took 6 bases from V and 7 from J; bases not matched to a gene: 11. CDR3: CSVKGEGTSGRNEQFF. The CDR3 bases are TGCAGCGTGAAGGGGGAGGGGACTAGCGGGAGAAATGAGCAGTTCTTC.

This sequence joins TRBV20-1 and TRBJ2-1; D may be TRBD2 (6 bases). The CDR3 contains 15 residues. Per germline, CDR1 DFQATT and CDR2 SNEGSKA (reference sequence). Trimming removed 6 bases from V and 10 bases from J, with 25 bases in between. The CDR3 loop reads CSAPRAGQLFGEQFF. In DNA, the CDR3 is TGCAGTGCCCCAAGGGCGGGGCAGCTTTTTGGGGAGCAGTTCTTC.

This clonotype was seen only a few times. J is TRBJ2-7 and V is TRBV20-1; D remains unclear. Trimming removed 0 bases at V and 5 bases at J, with 11 bases between. The CDR3 loop spans 13 amino acids. In germline, CDR1 is DFQATT, CDR2 SNEGSKA (reference sequence). As DNA, the CDR3 is TGCAGTGCTAGAGATCACCTAGTTAACGAGCAGTACTTC. It codes for CSARDHLVNEQYF.

The table lists this clonotype with many counts. V usage is TRBV7-8 and J usage is TRBJ2-2; possibly TRBD1 for D (6 bases). From germline, CDR1 is SGHVS and CDR2 FQNEAQ. Trimming removed 2 bases at V and 1 base at J, with 11 bases between. The CDR3 sequence is 16 residues long. The CDR3 sequence is CASSLSSRGNTGELFF. In nucleotides, the CDR3 is TGTGCCAGCAGCTTATCCTCCAGGGGGAACACCGGGGAGCTGTTTTTT.

This clonotype turned up a few times. The gene calls are TRBV9 and TRBJ2-5; D possibly corresponds to TRBD2 (5 bases). The V gene's germline CDR1 is SGDLS and CDR2 YYNGEE. The CDR3 covers 15 residues. V was clipped by 2 bases and J by 5 bases, with 16 bases between them. The CDR3 loop is CASSVRLFPGETQYF. Here the CDR3 DNA reads TGTGCCAGCAGCGTTCGACTATTCCCGGGTGAGACCCAGTACTTC.

In its sample, this clonotype was seen many times. The gene calls are TRBV5-5 and TRBJ2-3; D call uncertain. Trimming pared 3 bases from V and 7 bases from J, leaving 18 bases between. The V gene's germline CDR1 is SGHKS and CDR2 YYEKEE (reference sequence). The CDR3 is made up of 15 amino acids. Here the CDR3 reads CASSSSDGPTNTQYF. CDR3 DNA sequence: TGTGCCAGCAGCTCCTCGGACGGACCCACGAATACGCAGTATTTT.

V and J are TRBV11-2 and TRBJ2-3; D is perhaps TRBD1 or TRBD2 (5 bases each). This CDR3 is built from 12 residues. Germline loops: CDR1 SGHAT, CDR2 FQNNGV. The germline V and J ends were trimmed by 3 bases and 7 bases, with 8 bases remaining between them. CDR3 in amino acids: CASSLGVNTQYF. CDR3 nucleotide sequence: TGTGCCAGCAGCTTGGGGGTAAATACGCAGTATTTT.

This clonotype was counted ten times or more. This chain links TRBV2 with TRBJ2-2; no clear D. Per the germline V gene, CDR1 is SNHLY and CDR2 is FYNNEI. This CDR3 is built from 11 residues. The V end was cut by 6 bases, the J end by 9 bases, with 8 bases between. In DNA form, the CDR3 reads TGTGCCAGCAGGGGTGCTAGGGAGCTGTTTTTT. This encodes CASRGARELFF.

This clonotype has at least ten counts. The genes are TRBV10-3 and TRBJ2-6; no definite D call. The CDR3 runs 15 residues. Germline V gene lookup returns CDR1 ENHRY and CDR2 SYGVKD. V lost 2 bases and J lost 2, with 7 bases in between. CDR3 region: CAISEGLAGANVLTF. The DNA of the CDR3 is TGTGCCATCAGTGAGGGTTTGGCTGGGGCCAACGTCCTGACTTTC.

The gene calls are TRBV5-4 and TRBJ2-1, with D tentatively TRBD2 (5 bases). Per the germline V gene, CDR1 is SGHNT and CDR2 is YYREEE (reference sequence). The CDR3 contains 16 residues. V was cut by 9 bases and J by 1 base, with 20 bases left in between. Here the CDR3 DNA reads TGTGCCACCCCTCCCCTAAATAGCGTTTCCTACAATGAGCAGTTCTTC. Translation: CATPPLNSVSYNEQFF.

This clonotype was recorded many times. The V gene is TRBV29-1, the J gene TRBJ2-3; D not resolved. CDR1 and CDR2 (germline): SQVTM, ANQGSEA. V lost 5 bases to trimming and J lost 2 bases, with 8 bases between them. This CDR3 has 12 amino acids. The CDR3 region has the DNA TGCAGCGTTTCCGCCCTCACAGATACGCAGTATTTT. Translating it yields CSVSALTDTQYF.

This clonotype was counted only a few times. This rearrangement joins TRBV6-2 or TRBV6-3 to TRBJ2-1, with 8 bases lining up with TRBD2. This CDR3 comprises 12 residues. V was clipped by 10 bases and J by 9 bases; unmatched bases: 8. CDR1 is MNHEY and CDR2 is SVGEGT in the germline V gene. CDR3 loop: CATEPGLGEQFF. The DNA for the CDR3 is TGTGCCACCGAACCGGGACTAGGTGAGCAGTTCTTC.

This clonotype was detected ten times or more. The chain employs TRBV29-1 and TRBJ2-3; 10 bases agree with TRBD2. The CDR3 is made up of 14 amino acids. V trimming: 1 base; J trimming: 4 bases; junction bases outside the gene matches: 2. From germline, CDR1 is SQVTM and CDR2 ANQGSEA. Here the CDR3 DNA reads TGCAGCGTTGAAGTGCTAGCGGGAGCAGATACGCAGTATTTT. It translates to CSVEVLAGADTQYF.

This clonotype has a count of ten or more. The chain couples TRBV7-2 to TRBJ2-1, with 7 bases that match TRBD2. The CDR3 is 13 residues long. The trim removed 5 bases at V and 7 bases at J, leaving 5 bases unmatched. Germline loops: CDR1 SGHTA, CDR2 FQGNSA. The CDR3 DNA sequence: TGTGCCAGCAGCCTCGGGGGGAGGAATGAGCAGTTCTTC. Its protein product is CASSLGGRNEQFF.

The table lists this clonotype with a few counts. V usage is TRBV5-1 and J usage is TRBJ2-5; D might be TRBD1 (5 bases). V lost 0 bases and J lost 5, with 11 bases in between. The CDR3 spans 14 residues. CDR1 is SGHRS, CDR2 YFSETQ, per germline. CDR3 protein: CASSLGSGLETQYF. CDR3 coding DNA: TGCGCCAGCAGCTTGGGATCAGGGCTCGAGACCCAGTACTTC.

This clonotype showed up many times. The chain employs TRBV20-1 and TRBJ1-2, with TRBD1 as a possible D gene (5 bases). Germline V CDR1 and CDR2: DFQATT, SNEGSKA (reference sequence). The CDR3 has 11 residues. The CDR3: CTPKGDRGYTF. The DNA of the CDR3 is TGCACCCCCAAAGGGGATCGTGGCTACACCTTC.

The chain carries TRBV4-2 and TRBJ1-4; D uncertain. Germline CDR1 reads LGHNA; CDR2 reads YNFKEQ. The ends were cut back, 4 bases at V and 7 bases at J, with 22 bases in the middle. The CDR3 loop spans 17 amino acids. CDR3 protein: CASSPGPLCYHTEKLFF. The CDR3 region has the DNA TGTGCCAGCAGCCCCGGGCCACTGTGCTACCATACTGAAAAACTGTTTTTT.